The clone carrying this T cell receptor (beta chain) was detected a few times. Its antigen is unknown. This sample is drawn from a study of human T cells and chemical hapten exposure. Study at large: Sensitization was performed using 2% DPC on a roughly 2 cm by roughly 2 cm upper inner arm skin site. Doses of diphenylcyclopropenone went to the patients' scalps weekly throughout the approximately 26-week study. Study-wide results and limits: The immune response of these alopecia patients might not match healthy individuals'.

Sample time point: patch test 3, about 24 weeks after DPC sensitization. The treatment was: therapeutic diphenylcyclopropenone sensitization with weekly scalp DPC. TCRdb re-derived calls from the RACE reads in MiXCR, one entry per CDR3 protein. The sample lists more than 95,000 distinct CDR3 sequences, around 35% occurring once. This CDR3 is 20 amino acids long. Germline loops: CDR1 MNHEY, CDR2 SVGAGI. Trimming cost V 0 bases and J 6 bases; bases outside gene matches: 15. The source is a man aged 35 to 55 with alopecia areata. Some clones in this sample may be carry-over from other donors' samples. The sample consisted of whole blood, taken in connection with sensitization to the hapten diphenylcyclopropenone (DPC). V usage is TRBV6-5 and J usage is TRBJ2-7, with TRBD2 matching over 15 bases. The DNA for the CDR3 is TGTGCCAGCAGTTACTCGGTGGGAATCGGGACTAGCGGGAGGACGAGCGAGCAGTACGTC. Protein product: CASSYSVGIGTSGRTSEQYV.